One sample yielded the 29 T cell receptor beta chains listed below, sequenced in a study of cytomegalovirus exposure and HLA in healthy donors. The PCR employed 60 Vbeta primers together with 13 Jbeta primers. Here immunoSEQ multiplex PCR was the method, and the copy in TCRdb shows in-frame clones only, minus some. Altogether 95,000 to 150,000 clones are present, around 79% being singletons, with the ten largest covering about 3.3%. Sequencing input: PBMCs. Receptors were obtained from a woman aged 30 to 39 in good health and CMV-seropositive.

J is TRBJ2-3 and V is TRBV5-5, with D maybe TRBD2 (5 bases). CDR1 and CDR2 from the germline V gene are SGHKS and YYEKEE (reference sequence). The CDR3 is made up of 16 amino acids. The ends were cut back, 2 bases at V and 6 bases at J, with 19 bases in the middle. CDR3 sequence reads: CASSFGEWASRDTQYF. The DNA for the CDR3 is TGTGCCAGCAGCTTTGGGGAGTGGGCTAGCAGGGATACGCAGTATTTT.

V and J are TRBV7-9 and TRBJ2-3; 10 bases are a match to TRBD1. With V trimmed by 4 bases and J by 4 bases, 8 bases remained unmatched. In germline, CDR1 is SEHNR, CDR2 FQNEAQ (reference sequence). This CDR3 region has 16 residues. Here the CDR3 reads CASSSVTGGLSDTQYF. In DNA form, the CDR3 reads TGTGCCAGCAGCTCGGTGACAGGGGGCTTGTCAGATACGCAGTATTTT. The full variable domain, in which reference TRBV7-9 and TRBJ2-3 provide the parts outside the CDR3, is DTGVSQNPRHKITKRGQNVTFRCDPISEHNRLYWYRQTLGQGPEFLTYFQNEAQLEKSRLLSDRFSAERPKGSFSTLEIQRTEQGDSAMYLCASSSVTGGLSDTQYFGPGTRLTVL.

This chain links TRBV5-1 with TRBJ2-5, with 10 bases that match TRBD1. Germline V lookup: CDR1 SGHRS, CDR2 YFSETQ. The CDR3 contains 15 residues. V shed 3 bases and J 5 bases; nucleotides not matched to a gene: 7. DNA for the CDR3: TGCGCCAGCAGCTCCGCCGGGACAGGGGAGGAGACCCAGTACTTC. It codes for CASSSAGTGEETQYF.

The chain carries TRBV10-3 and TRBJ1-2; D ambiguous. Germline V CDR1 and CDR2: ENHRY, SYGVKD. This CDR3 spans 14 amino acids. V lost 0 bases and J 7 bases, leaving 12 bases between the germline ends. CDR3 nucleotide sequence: TGTGCCATCAGTGAGTCGCTGGGAGTAGGTGGCTACACCTTC. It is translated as CAISESLGVGGYTF.

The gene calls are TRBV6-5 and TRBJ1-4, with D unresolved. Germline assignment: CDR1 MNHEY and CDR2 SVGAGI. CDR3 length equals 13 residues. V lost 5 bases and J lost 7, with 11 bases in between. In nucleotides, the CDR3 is TGTGCCAGCAGTAACGGAGGCGGTGAAAAACTGTTTTTT. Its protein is CASSNGGGEKLFF.

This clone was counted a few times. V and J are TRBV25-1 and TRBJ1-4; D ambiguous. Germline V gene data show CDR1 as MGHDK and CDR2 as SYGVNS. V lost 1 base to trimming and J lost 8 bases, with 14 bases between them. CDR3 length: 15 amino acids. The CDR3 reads CASSESAGGSEKLFF. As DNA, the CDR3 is TGTGCCAGCAGTGAATCTGCAGGCGGGTCAGAAAAACTGTTTTTT.

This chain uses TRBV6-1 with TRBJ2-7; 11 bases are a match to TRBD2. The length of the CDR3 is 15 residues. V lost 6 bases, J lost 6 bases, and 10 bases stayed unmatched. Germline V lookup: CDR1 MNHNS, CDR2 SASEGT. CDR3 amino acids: CASRPLAGGGSEQYF. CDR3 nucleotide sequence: TGTGCCAGCAGACCATTAGCGGGGGGGGGTTCCGAGCAGTACTTC.

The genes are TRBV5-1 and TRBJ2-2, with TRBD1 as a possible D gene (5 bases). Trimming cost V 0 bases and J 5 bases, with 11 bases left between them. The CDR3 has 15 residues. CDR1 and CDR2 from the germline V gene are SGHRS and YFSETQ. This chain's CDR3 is CASSLVRVGTGELFF. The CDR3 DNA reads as TGCGCCAGCAGCTTGGTCAGGGTCGGTACCGGGGAGCTGTTTTTT.

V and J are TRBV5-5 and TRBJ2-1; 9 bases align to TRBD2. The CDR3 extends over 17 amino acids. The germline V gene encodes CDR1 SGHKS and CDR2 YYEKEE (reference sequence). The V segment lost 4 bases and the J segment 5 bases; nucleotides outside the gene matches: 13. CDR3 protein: CASSPLAGARKDNEQFF. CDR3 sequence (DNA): TGTGCCAGCAGCCCCTTAGCGGGAGCTCGAAAAGACAATGAGCAGTTCTTC.

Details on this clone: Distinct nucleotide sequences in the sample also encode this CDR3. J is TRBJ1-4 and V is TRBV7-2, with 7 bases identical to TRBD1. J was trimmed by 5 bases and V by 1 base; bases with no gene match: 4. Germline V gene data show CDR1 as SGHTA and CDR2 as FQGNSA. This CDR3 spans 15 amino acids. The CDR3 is CASSLGDRDNEKLFF. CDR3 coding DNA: TGTGCCAGCAGCTTAGGAGACAGGGACAATGAAAAACTGTTTTTT.

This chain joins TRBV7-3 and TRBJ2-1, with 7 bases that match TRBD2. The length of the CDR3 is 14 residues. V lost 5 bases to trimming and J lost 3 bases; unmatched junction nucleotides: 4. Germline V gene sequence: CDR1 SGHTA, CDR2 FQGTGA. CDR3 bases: TGTGCCAGCAGCCCATCGGGGGGCTACAATGAGCAGTTCTTC. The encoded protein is CASSPSGGYNEQFF.

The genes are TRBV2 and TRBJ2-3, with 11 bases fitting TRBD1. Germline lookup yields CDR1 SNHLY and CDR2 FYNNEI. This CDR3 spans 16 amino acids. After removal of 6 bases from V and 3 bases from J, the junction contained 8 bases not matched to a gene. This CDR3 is CASSDPGTGGTDTQYF. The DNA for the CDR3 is TGTGCCAGCAGCGACCCCGGGACAGGGGGAACAGATACGCAGTATTTT.

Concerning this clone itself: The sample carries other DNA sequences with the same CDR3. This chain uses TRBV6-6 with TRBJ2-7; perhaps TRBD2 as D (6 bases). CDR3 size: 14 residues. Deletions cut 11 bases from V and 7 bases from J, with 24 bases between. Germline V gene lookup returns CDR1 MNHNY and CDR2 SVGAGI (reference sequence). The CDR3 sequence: CAARPAGIGMEQYF. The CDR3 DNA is TGTGCCGCCCGCCCGGCGGGAATTGGGATGGAGCAGTACTTC.

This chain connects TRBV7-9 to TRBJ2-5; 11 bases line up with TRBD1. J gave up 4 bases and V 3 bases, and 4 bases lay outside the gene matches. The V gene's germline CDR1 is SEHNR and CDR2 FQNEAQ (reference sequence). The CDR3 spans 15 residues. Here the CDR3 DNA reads TGTGCCAGCAGCTTGAGGACAGGGGGCGGAGAGACCCAGTACTTC. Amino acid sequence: CASSLRTGGGETQYF.

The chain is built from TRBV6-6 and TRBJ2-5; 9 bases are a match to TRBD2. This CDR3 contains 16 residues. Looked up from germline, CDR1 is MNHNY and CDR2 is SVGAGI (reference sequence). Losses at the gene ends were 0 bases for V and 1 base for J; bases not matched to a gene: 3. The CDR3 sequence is CASSYSWRGGQETQYF. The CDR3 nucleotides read TGTGCCAGCAGTTACTCGTGGCGGGGGGGCCAAGAGACCCAGTACTTC.

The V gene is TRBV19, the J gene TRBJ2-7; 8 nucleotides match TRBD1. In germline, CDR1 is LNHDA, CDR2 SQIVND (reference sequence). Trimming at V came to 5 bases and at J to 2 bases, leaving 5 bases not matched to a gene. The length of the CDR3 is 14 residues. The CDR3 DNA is TGTGCCAGTAGTTCGACAGGGGCAACCTACGAGCAGTACTTC. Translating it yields CASSSTGATYEQYF. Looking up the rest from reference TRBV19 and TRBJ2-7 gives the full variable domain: DGGITQSPKYLFRKEGQNVTLSCEQNLNHDAMYWYRQDPGQGLRLIYYSQIVNDFQKGDIAEGYSVSREKKESFPLTVTSAQKNPTAFYLCASSSTGATYEQYFGPGTRLTVT.

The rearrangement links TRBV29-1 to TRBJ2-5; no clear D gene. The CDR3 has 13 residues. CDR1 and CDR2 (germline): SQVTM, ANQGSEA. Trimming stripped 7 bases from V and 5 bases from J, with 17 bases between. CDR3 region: CSAMGLGGETQYF. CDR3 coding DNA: TGCAGCGCCATGGGCCTCGGTGGGGAGACCCAGTACTTC.

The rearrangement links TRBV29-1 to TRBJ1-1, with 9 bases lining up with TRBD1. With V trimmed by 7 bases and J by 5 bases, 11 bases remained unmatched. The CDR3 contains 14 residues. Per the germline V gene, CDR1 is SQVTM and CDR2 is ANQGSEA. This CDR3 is CSGNTGGQGTEAFF. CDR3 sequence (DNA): TGCAGCGGGAATACAGGGGGCCAGGGTACTGAAGCTTTCTTT.

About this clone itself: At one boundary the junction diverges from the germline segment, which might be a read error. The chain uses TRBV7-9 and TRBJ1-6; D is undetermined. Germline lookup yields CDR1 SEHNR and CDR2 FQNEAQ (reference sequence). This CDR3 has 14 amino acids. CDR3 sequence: CSSSPGGPYSPLHF. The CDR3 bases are TGTTCCAGCAGCCCCGGAGGGCCTTATTCACCCCTCCACTTT.

The CDR3 DNA follows: TGTGCCAGTAGTATCGATTGGGCCCTGGACTATGGCTACACCTTC. Protein product: CASSIDWALDYGYTF. The V call is TRBV19, the J call TRBJ1-2; D is ambiguous. Germline V gene lookup returns CDR1 LNHDA and CDR2 SQIVND (reference sequence). V was pared by 3 bases and J by 3 bases, with 14 bases between. The CDR3 covers 15 residues. Combining the CDR3 with reference TRBV19 and TRBJ1-2 gives the whole variable domain DGGITQSPKYLFRKEGQNVTLSCEQNLNHDAMYWYRQDPGQGLRLIYYSQIVNDFQKGDIAEGYSVSREKKESFPLTVTSAQKNPTAFYLCASSIDWALDYGYTFGSGTRLTVV.

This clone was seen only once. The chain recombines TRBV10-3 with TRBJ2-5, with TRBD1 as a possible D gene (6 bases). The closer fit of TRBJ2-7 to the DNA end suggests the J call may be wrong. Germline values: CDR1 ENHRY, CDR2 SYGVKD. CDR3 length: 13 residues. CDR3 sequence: CAISEEGAYEQYF. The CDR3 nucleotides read TGTGCCATCAGTGAGGAGGGGGCCTACGAGCAGTACTTC.

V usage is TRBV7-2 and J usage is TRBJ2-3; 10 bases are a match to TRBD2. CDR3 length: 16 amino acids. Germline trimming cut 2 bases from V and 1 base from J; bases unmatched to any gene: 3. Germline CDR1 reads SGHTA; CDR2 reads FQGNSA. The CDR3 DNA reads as TGTGCCAGCAGCTTAAGTCTAGCGGGGGGCACAGATACGCAGTATTTT. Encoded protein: CASSLSLAGGTDTQYF.

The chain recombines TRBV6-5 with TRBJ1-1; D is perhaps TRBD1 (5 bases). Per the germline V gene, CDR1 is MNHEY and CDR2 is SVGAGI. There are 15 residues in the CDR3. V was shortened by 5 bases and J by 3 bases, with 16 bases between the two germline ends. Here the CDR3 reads CASSPNLRAYTEAFF. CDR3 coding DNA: TGTGCCAGCAGTCCCAACCTCAGGGCGTACACTGAAGCTTTCTTT.

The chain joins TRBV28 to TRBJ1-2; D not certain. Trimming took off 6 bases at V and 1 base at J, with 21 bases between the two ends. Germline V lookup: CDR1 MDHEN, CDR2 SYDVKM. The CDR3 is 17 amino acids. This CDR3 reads CASRIDGLALFNYGYTF. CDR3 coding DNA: TGTGCCAGCAGAATAGACGGTTTAGCCCTCTTTAACTATGGCTACACCTTC.

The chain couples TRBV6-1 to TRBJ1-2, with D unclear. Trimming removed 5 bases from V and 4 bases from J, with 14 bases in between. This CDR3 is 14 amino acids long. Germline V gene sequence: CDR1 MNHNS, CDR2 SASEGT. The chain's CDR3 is CASSPETKLYGYTF. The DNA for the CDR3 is TGTGCCAGCAGTCCCGAGACTAAACTCTATGGCTACACCTTC.

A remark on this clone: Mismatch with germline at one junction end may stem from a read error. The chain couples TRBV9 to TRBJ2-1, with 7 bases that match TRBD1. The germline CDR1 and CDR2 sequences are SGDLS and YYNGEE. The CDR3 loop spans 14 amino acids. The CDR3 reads CASSVAPTGNVQFF. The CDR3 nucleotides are TGTGCCAGCAGCGTAGCCCCGACAGGGAATGTGCAGTTCTTC.

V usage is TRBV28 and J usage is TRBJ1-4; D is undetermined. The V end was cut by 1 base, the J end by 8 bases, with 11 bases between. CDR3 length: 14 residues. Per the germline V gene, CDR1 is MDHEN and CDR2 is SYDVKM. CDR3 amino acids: CASSLLQSREKLFF. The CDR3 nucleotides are TGTGCCAGCAGTTTATTACAGTCCAGGGAAAAACTGTTTTTT.

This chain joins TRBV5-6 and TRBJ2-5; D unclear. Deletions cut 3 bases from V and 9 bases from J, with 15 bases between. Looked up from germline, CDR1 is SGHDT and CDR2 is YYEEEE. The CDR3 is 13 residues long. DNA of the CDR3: TGTGCCAGCAGCTCTGGGCCAGTTTCGGCCCAGTACTTC. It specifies CASSSGPVSAQYF.

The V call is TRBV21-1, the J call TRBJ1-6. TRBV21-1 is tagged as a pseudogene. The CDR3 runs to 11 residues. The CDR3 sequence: CASGLYSPLHF. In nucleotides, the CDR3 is TGTGCCAGCGGACTTTATTCACCCCTCCACTTT.